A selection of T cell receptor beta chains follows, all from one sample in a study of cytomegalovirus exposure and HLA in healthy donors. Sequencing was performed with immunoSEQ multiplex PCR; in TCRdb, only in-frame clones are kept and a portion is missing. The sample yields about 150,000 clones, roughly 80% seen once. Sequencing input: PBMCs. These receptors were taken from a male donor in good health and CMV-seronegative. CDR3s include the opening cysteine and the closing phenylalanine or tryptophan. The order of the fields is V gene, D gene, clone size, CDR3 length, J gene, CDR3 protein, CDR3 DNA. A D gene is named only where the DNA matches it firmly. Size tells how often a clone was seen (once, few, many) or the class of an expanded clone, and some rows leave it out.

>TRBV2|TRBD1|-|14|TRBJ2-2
CASQGARNTGELFF
TGTGCCAGCCAGGGGGCGAGGAACACCGGGGAGCTGTTTTTT
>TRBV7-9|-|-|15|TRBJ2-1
CASNSRGAGYNEQFF
TGTGCCAGCAACTCCCGTGGGGCTGGATACAATGAGCAGTTCTTC
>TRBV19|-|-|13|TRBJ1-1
CASSIQGVTEAFF
TGTGCCAGTAGTATACAGGGCGTTACTGAAGCTTTCTTT
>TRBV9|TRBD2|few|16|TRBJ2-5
CASSVATSGGQETQYF
TGTGCCAGCAGCGTAGCTACTAGCGGGGGGCAAGAGACCCAGTACTTC
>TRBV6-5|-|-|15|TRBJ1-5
CASSPGLSPNQPQHF
TGTGCCAGCAGTCCTGGTCTATCGCCCAATCAGCCCCAGCATTTT
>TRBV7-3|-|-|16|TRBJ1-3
CASSLGGSLSGNTIYF
TGTGCCAGCAGCTTAGGGGGCAGCCTCTCTGGAAACACCATATATTTT
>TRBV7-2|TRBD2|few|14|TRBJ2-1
CASSLGLVGNEQFF
TGTGCCAGCAGCTTGGGACTAGTAGGGAATGAGCAGTTCTTC
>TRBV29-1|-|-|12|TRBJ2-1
CSVNPRWNEQFF
TGCAGCGTAAACCCACGGTGGAATGAGCAGTTCTTC
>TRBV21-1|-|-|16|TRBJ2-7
CASSTLKDRETGEQYF
TGTGCCAGCAGCACCCTGAAGGACAGGGAAACGGGGGAGCAGTACTTC
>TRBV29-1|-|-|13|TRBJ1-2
CSVSNGQNYGYTF
TGCAGCGTTTCTAATGGACAGAACTATGGCTACACCTTC
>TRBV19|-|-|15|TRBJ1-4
CASSIDAEVREKLFF
TGTGCCAGTAGTATAGATGCTGAGGTACGGGAAAAACTGTTTTTT
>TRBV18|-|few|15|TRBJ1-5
CASSGGGDGNQPQHF
TGTGCCAGCTCGGGCGGGGGCGATGGCAATCAGCCCCAGCATTTT
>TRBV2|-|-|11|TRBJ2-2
CASQNTGELFF
TGTGCCAGCCAGAACACCGGGGAGCTGTTTTTT
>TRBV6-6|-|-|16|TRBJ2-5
CASSYEERGYQETQYF
TGTGCCAGCAGTTATGAAGAGAGGGGGTACCAAGAGACCCAGTACTTC
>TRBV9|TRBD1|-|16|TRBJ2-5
CASSIRQGDSLETQYF
TGTGCCAGCAGCATCCGACAGGGGGATTCCCTAGAGACCCAGTACTTC
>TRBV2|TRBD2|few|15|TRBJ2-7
CAGSAGGLGSYEQYF
TGTGCCGGCTCAGCGGGGGGTCTTGGCTCCTACGAGCAGTACTTC
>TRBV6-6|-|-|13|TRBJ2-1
CASSPDAYNEQFF
TGTGCCAGCAGCCCAGATGCCTACAATGAGCAGTTCTTC
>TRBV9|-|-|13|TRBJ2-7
CASSAGQFYEQYF
TGTGCCAGCAGCGCCGGACAGTTCTACGAGCAGTACTTC
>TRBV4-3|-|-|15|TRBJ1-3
CASSPQVSSGNTIYF
TGCGCCAGCAGCCCGCAGGTGTCCTCTGGAAACACCATATATTTT
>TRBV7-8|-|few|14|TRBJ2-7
CASSLGGADYEQYF
TGTGCCAGCAGCTTGGGGGGGGCCGACTACGAGCAGTACTTC
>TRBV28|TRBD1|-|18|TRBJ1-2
CASSPAGTGGKGGYGYTF
TGTGCCAGCAGTCCCGCCGGGACAGGGGGCAAGGGGGGCTATGGCTACACCTTC
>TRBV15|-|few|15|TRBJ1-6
CATSEGNSYNSPLHF
TGTGCCACCAGCGAGGGCAACTCCTATAATTCACCCCTCCACTTT
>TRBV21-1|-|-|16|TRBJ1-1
CASSKASGTPNTEAFF
TGTGCCAGCAGCAAAGCATCCGGGACACCGAACACTGAAGCTTTCTTT
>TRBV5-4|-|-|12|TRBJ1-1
CASSGPGAEAFF
TGTGCCAGCAGCGGTCCGGGGGCTGAAGCTTTCTTT
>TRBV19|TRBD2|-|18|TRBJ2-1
CATQRTSGGLSSYNEQFF
TGTGCCACCCAAAGGACTAGCGGGGGGCTCAGCTCCTACAATGAGCAGTTCTTC
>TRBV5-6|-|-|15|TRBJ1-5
CASSSGTGVNQPQHF
TGTGCCAGCAGCTCCGGGACGGGAGTCAATCAGCCCCAGCATTTT
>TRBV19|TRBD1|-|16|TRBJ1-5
CASSIRAGTGNQPQHF
TGTGCCAGTAGTATCAGGGCAGGGACAGGGAATCAGCCCCAGCATTTT
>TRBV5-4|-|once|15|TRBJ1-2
CASSLAARDYYGYTF
TGTGCCAGCAGCTTGGCCGCCAGGGACTACTATGGCTACACCTTC
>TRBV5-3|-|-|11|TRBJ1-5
CARKPDQPQHF
TGTGCCAGAAAGCCGGATCAGCCCCAGCATTTT
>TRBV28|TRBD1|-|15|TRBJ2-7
CASSRSGTGAREQYF
TGTGCCAGCAGTCGCTCCGGGACAGGGGCCCGGGAGCAGTACTTC
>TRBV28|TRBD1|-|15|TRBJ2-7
CASSLRTGAFYEQYF
TGTGCCAGCAGTTTAAGGACAGGGGCTTTCTACGAGCAGTACTTC
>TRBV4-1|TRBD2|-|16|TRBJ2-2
CASSRDLAGERGELFF
TGCGCCAGCAGCCGGGATCTAGCGGGAGAAAGAGGGGAGCTGTTTTTT
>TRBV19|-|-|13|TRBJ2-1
CASSILPSYEQFF
TGTGCCAGTAGTATTCTTCCTAGCTATGAGCAGTTCTTC
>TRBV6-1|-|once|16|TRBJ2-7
CASSGRDTRNSYEQYF
TGTGCCAGCAGTGGTCGGGACACGAGAAATTCCTACGAGCAGTACTTC
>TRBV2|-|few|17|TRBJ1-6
CASSEGMGGVWNSPLHF
TGTGCCAGCAGTGAAGGAATGGGAGGAGTGTGGAATTCACCCCTCCACTTT
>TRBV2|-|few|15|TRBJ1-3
CASSEGLRGGNTIYF
TGTGCCAGCAGTGAAGGACTCCGCGGGGGAAACACCATATATTTT
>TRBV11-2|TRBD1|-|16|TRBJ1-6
CASSFTGGEYNSPLHF
TGTGCCAGCAGCTTCACAGGGGGCGAATATAATTCACCCCTCCACTTT
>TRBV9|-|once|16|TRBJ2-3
CASSVGPSHSTDTQYF
TGTGCCAGCAGCGTAGGTCCTAGCCATAGCACAGATACGCAGTATTTT
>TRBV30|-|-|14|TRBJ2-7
CAWSWSSSPHEQYF
TGTGCCTGGAGTTGGTCTAGCAGTCCCCACGAGCAGTACTTC
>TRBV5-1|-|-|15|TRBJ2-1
CASSSPGGSYNEQFF
TGCGCCAGCAGCTCCCCCGGGGGTTCCTACAATGAGCAGTTCTTC
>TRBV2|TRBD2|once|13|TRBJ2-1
CASSESGGTTQFF
TGTGCCAGCAGTGAATCCGGGGGGACTACTCAGTTCTTC
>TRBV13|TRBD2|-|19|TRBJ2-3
CASSRTSGGAPFSTDTQYF
TGTGCCAGCAGCCGGACTAGCGGGGGGGCCCCCTTTAGCACAGATACGCAGTATTTT
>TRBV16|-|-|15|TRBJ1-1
CASSPPTAAYTEAFF
TGTGCCAGCAGCCCCCCCACGGCGGCCTACACTGAAGCTTTCTTT
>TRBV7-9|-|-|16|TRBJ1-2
CASSLALPAVGGGYTF
TGTGCCAGCAGCTTAGCTCTGCCCGCGGTCGGTGGTGGCTACACCTTC
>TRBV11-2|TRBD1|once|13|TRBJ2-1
CASSIGQVNEQFF
TGTGCCAGCAGCATCGGACAGGTCAATGAGCAGTTCTTC
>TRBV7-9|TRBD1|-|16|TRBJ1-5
CASSFWTGLSNQPQHF
TGTGCCAGCAGCTTCTGGACAGGGTTAAGCAATCAGCCCCAGCATTTT